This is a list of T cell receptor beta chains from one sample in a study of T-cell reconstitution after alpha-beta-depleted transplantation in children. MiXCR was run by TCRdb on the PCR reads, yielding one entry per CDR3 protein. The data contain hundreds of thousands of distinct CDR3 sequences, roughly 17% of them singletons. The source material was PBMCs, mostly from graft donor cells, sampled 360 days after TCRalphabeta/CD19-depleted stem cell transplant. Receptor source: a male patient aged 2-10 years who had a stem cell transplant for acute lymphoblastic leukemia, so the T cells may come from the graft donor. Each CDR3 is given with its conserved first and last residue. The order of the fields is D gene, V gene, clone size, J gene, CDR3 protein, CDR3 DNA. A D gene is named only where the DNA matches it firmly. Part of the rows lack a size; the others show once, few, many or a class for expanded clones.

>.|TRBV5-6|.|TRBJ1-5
CASSLGDRPNQPQHF
TGTGCCAGCAGCTTGGGTGACAGGCCCAATCAGCCCCAGCATTTT
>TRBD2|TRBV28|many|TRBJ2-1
CASSYSGRDEQFF
TGTGCCAGCAGTTATAGCGGGAGGGATGAGCAGTTCTTC
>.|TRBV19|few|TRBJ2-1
CASSIVWVGEQFF
TGTGCCAGTAGTATAGTTTGGGTGGGCGAGCAGTTCTTC
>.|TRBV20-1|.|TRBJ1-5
CSASLGPGNQPQHF
TGCAGTGCTAGTTTGGGACCGGGAAATCAGCCCCAGCATTTT
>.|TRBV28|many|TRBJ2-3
CASSTDTQYF
TGTGCCAGTAGCACAGATACGCAGTATTTT
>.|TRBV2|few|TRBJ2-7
CASSEGVWASPIPYEQYF
TGTGCCAGCAGTGAGGGCGTGTGGGCTAGCCCGATCCCCTACGAGCAGTACTTC
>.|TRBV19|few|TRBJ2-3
CASSPQSTSTDTQYF
TGTGCCAGTAGTCCTCAGAGTACTAGCACAGATACGCAGTATTTT
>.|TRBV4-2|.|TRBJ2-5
CASSQDRPEYQETQYF
TGTGCCAGCAGCCAAGATCGACCCGAGTACCAAGAGACCCAGTACTTC
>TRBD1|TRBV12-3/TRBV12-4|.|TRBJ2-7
CASTRDRVSYEQYF
TGTGCCAGCACCCGAGACAGGGTTTCCTACGAGCAGTACTTC
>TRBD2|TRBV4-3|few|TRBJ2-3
CASGWTSGPDTQYF
TGCGCCAGCGGGTGGACTAGCGGTCCAGATACGCAGTATTTT
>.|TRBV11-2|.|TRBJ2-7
CASSLVLDSYEQYF
TGTGCCAGCAGCTTAGTGCTGGACTCCTACGAGCAGTACTTC
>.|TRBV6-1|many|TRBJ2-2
CASSEVSSAYTGELFF
TGTGCCAGCAGTGAAGTGTCTAGCGCGTACACCGGGGAGCTGTTTTTT
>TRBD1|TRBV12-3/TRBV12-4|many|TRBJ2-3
CASSQRTGRMDTQYF
TGTGCCAGCAGTCAGCGGACAGGTCGGATGGATACGCAGTATTTT
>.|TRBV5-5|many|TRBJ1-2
CASSLMGLNYGYTF
TGTGCCAGCAGCTTGATGGGACTTAACTATGGCTACACCTTC